One and the same sample provided the 7 T cell receptor beta chains below, sequenced in a study of OX40 agonist ivuxolimab in advanced cancers. Generated by immunoSEQ multiplex PCR, the TCRdb table keeps only in-frame clones and is missing some. The sample carries roughly 89,000 clones, about 80% recorded once. Sequencing used CD4+ or CD8+ T cells sorted from blood, obtained in a trial of the OX40 agonist ivuxolimab. These receptors all stem from an adult with an advanced solid tumor such as melanoma, head and neck, liver or kidney cancer.

V gene TRBV6-5 combines with J gene TRBJ2-5, with D perhaps being TRBD1 or TRBD2 (6 bases each). Trimming removed 4 bases from V and 4 bases from J, with 16 bases in between. The CDR3 runs to 15 residues. The V gene's germline CDR1 is MNHEY and CDR2 SVGAGI. CDR3 protein: CASSLGTGAVETQYF. In DNA, the CDR3 is TGTGCCAGCAGTTTAGGGACGGGGGCGGTAGAGACCCAGTACTTC.

The V gene is TRBV5-4, the J gene TRBJ2-5; possibly TRBD2 for D (8 bases). V shed 4 bases and J shed 3 bases, with 13 bases lying between them. This CDR3 is 14 amino acids long. The germline V gene encodes CDR1 SGHNT and CDR2 YYREEE (reference sequence). CDR3 bases: TGTGCCAGCAGCCCGGGGGGGACAGAAGAGACCCAGTACTTC. This gives the protein CASSPGGTEETQYF.

This clone came up a few times. The chain couples TRBV7-2 to TRBJ1-4; 7 bases match TRBD1. V was pared by 3 bases and J by 9 bases, with 4 bases of the junction left unmatched. CDR3 length: 13 residues. Germline assignment: CDR1 SGHTA and CDR2 FQGNSA. The CDR3 DNA is TGTGCCAGCAGCTTGGGGACAGTCCAAAAACTGTTTTTT. The encoded protein is CASSLGTVQKLFF.

The V gene is TRBV9, the J gene TRBJ1-1; D not certain. Per germline, CDR1 SGDLS and CDR2 YYNGEE. V lost 2 bases and J 1 base, leaving 15 bases between the germline ends. This CDR3 contains 16 residues. This CDR3 is CASSVSGTAPNTEAFF. The DNA of the CDR3 is TGTGCCAGCAGCGTGTCAGGTACCGCACCGAACACTGAAGCTTTCTTT.

The chain joins TRBV18 to TRBJ2-7, with D perhaps TRBD1 or TRBD2 (6 bases each). V was trimmed by 3 bases and J by 5 bases, leaving 14 bases between them. The CDR3 is 14 residues long. CDR1 and CDR2 (germline): KGHSH, LQKENI. CDR3 DNA sequence: TGTGCCAGCTCACCTCAATCAGGGGAGGACGAGCAGTACTTC. This translates into CASSPQSGEDEQYF.

The chain couples TRBV28 to TRBJ1-3; 7 nucleotides match TRBD1. In germline, CDR1 is MDHEN, CDR2 SYDVKM. V trimming: 6 bases; J trimming: 4 bases; junction bases outside the gene matches: 12. CDR3 length equals 16 residues. The CDR3 bases are TGTGCCAGCAGACCTCCGCCAGGGGGTTCGGGAAACACCATATATTTT. Protein: CASRPPPGGSGNTIYF.

V usage is TRBV6-6 and J usage is TRBJ1-4; TRBD1 matches 8 bases. The CDR3 loop spans 16 amino acids. Germline CDR1 and CDR2: MNHNY and SVGAGI (reference sequence). V gave up 6 bases and J gave up 3 bases; unmatched junction bases: 9. CDR3 in amino acids: CASRPSQGAANEKLFF. CDR3 coding DNA: TGTGCCAGCAGACCTTCCCAGGGGGCGGCTAATGAAAAACTGTTTTTT.